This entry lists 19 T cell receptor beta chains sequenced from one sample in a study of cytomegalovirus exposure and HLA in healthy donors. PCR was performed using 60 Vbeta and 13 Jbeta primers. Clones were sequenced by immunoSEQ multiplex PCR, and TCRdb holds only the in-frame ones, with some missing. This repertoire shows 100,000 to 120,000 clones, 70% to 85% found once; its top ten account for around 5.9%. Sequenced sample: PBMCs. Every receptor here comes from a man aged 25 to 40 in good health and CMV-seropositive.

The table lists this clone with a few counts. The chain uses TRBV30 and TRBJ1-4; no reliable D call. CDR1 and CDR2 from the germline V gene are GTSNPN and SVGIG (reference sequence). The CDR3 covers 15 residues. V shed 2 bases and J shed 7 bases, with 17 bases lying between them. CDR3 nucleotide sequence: TGTGCCTGGAGTCCAGAGCCCGTAGGAGGTGAAAAACTGTTTTTT. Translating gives CAWSPEPVGGEKLFF.

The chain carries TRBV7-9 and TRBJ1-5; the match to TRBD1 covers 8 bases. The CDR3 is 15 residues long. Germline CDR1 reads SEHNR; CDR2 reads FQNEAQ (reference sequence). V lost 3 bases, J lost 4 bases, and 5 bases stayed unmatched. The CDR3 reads CASSFGQGGNQPQHF. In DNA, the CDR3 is TGTGCCAGCAGCTTTGGACAGGGTGGAAATCAGCCCCAGCATTTT.

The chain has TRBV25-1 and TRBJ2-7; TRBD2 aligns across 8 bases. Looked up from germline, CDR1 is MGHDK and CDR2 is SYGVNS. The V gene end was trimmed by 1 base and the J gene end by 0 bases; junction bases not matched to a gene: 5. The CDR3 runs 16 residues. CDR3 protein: CASSEWSGGNSYEQYF. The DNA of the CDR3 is TGTGCCAGCAGTGAATGGAGCGGGGGTAACTCCTACGAGCAGTACTTC.

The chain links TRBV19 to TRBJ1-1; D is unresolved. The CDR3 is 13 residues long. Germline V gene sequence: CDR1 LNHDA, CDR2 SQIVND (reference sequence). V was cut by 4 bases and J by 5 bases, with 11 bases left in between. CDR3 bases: TGTGCCAGTAGTACCGGAAGGGAGACTGAAGCTTTCTTT. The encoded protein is CASSTGRETEAFF.

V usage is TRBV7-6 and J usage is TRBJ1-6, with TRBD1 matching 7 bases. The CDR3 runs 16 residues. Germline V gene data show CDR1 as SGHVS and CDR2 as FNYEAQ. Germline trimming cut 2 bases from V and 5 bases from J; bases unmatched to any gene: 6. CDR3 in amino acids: CASSLRGGRNNSPLHF. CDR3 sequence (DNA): TGTGCCAGCAGCTTACGAGGGGGCAGAAATAATTCACCCCTCCACTTT.

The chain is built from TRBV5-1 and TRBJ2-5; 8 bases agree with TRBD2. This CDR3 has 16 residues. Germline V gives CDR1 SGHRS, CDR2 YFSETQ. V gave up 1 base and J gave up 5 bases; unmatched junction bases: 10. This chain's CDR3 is CASSLYPTSGRETQYF. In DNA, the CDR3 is TGCGCCAGCAGCTTGTATCCCACTAGCGGCAGGGAGACCCAGTACTTC.

CDR3 DNA sequence: TGTGCCAGCTCACCGCAAGGACTAGCGGGGGCAGGGGAGACCCAGTACTTC. This encodes CASSPQGLAGAGETQYF. V is TRBV18 and J is TRBJ2-5, with 13 bases identical to TRBD2. V trimming: 3 bases; J trimming: 5 bases; junction bases outside the gene matches: 9. The length of the CDR3 is 17 residues. Germline-derived CDR1 and CDR2 are KGHSH and LQKENI.

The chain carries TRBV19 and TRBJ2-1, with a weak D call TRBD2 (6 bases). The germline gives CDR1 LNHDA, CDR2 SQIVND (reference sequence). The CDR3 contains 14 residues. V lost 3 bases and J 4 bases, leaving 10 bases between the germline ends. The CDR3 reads CASSMTGEYNEQFF. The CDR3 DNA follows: TGTGCCAGTAGTATGACGGGGGAGTACAATGAGCAGTTCTTC. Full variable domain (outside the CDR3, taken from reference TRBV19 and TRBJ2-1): DGGITQSPKYLFRKEGQNVTLSCEQNLNHDAMYWYRQDPGQGLRLIYYSQIVNDFQKGDIAEGYSVSREKKESFPLTVTSAQKNPTAFYLCASSMTGEYNEQFFGPGTRLTVL.

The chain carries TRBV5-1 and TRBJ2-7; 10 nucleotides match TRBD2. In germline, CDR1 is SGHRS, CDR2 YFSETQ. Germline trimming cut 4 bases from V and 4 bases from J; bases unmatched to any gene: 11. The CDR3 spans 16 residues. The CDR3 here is CASSVGPLAGEYEQYF. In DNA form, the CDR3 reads TGCGCCAGCAGCGTTGGGCCTCTAGCGGGGGAGTACGAGCAGTACTTC.

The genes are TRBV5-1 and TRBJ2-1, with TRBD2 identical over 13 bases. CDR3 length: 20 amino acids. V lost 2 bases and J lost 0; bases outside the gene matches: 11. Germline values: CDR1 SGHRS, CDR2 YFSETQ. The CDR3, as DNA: TGCGCCAGCAGCTTCAATCCGCCGACTAGCGGGGGGAGCTCCTACAATGAGCAGTTCTTC. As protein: CASSFNPPTSGGSSYNEQFF.

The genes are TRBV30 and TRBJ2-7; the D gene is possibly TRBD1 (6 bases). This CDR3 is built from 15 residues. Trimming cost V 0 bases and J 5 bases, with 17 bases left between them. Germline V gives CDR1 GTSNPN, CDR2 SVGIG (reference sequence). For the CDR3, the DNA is TGTGCCTGGAGTGTACTTGAGGCAGGGGCTAACGAGCAGTACTTC. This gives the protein CAWSVLEAGANEQYF.

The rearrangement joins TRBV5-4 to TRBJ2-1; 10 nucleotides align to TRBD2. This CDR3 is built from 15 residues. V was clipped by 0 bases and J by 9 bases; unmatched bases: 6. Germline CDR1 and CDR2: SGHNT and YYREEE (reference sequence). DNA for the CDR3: TGTGCCAGCAGCTTGGGAGCGGGGGGGCTCGTTGAGCAGTTCTTC. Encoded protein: CASSLGAGGLVEQFF.

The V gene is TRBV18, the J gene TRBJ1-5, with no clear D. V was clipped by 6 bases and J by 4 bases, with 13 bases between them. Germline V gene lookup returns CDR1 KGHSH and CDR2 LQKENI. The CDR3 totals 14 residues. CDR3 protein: CASSGGEGNQPQHF. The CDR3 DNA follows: TGTGCCAGCTCCGGTGGGGAGGGAAATCAGCCCCAGCATTTT.

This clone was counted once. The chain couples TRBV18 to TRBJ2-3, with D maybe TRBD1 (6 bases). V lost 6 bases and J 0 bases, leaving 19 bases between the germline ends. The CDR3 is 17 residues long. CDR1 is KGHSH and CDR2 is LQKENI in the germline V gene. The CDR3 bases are TGTGCCAGCTCCCCTGACGGACAGCCTTTTAGCACAGATACGCAGTATTTT. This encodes CASSPDGQPFSTDTQYF.

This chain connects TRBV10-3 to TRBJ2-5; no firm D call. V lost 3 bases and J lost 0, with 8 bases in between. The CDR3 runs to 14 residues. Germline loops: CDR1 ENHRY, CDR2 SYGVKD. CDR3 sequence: CAISEDIYQETQYF. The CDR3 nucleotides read TGTGCCATCAGTGAAGACATCTACCAAGAGACCCAGTACTTC.

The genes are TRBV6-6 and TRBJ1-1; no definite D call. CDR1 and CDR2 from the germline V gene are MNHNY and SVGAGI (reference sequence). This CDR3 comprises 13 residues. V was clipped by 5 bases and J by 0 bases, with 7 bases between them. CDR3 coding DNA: TGTGCCAGCAGTCCGGACTTGAACACTGAAGCTTTCTTT. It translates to CASSPDLNTEAFF.

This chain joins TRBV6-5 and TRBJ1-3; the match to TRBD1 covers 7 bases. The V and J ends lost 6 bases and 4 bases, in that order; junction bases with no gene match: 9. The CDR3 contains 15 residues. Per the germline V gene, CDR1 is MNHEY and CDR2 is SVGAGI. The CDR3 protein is CASRSLQGTGNTIYF. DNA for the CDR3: TGTGCCAGCAGAAGCCTACAGGGGACAGGAAACACCATATATTTT.

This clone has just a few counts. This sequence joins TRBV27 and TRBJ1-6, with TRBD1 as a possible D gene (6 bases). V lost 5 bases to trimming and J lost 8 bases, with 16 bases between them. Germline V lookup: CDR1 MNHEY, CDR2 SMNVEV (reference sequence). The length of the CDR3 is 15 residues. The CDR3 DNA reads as TGTGCCAGCAGTGATCTGGGACAAGGAGATTCACCCCTCCACTTT. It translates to CASSDLGQGDSPLHF.

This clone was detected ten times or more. The CDR3 sequence: CASSGLGENTGELFF. The CDR3 bases are TGTGCCAGCAGCGGACTAGGGGAGAACACCGGGGAGCTGTTTTTT. The chain employs TRBV7-8 and TRBJ2-2; 7 nucleotides match TRBD2. The junction had 4 bases not matched to a gene; V was cut back by 5 bases and J by 1 base. This CDR3 is 15 amino acids long. From germline, CDR1 is SGHVS and CDR2 FQNEAQ.